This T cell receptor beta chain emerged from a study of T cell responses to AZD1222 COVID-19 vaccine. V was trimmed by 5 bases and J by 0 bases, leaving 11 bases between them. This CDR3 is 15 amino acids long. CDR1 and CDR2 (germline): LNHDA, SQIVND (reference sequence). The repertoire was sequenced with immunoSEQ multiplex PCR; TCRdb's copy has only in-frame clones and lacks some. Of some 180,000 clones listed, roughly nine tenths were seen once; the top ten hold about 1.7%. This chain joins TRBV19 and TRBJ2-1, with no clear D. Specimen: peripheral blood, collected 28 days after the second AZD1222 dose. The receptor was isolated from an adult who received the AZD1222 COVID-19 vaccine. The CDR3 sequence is CASSSTPSSYNEQFF. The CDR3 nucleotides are TGTGCCAGTAGTTCAACACCGAGCTCCTACAATGAGCAGTTCTTC.